This TCR beta chain is drawn from a study of T cell responses to AZD1222 COVID-19 vaccine. Across the study: Researchers grouped second doses given at about 4 or about 12 weeks into one pool.

CDR1 SGDLS and CDR2 YYNGEE come from the germline V gene. The V end lost 4 bases, the J end lost 5 bases, and 18 bases lay between the germline ends. The length of the CDR3 is 15 residues. Repertoires were generated with immunoSEQ multiplex PCR, while TCRdb's copy carries only in-frame clones and drops some. The profile shows 130,000 or so clones, approximately 86% of them singletons. The chain joins TRBV9 to TRBJ2-5; possible D gene TRBD1, 5 bases. The input for sequencing was peripheral blood, taken on day 0 of AZD1222 vaccination. The sequence was obtained from an adult in good health. CDR3 sequence reads: CASSPGFRGMETQYF. CDR3 in DNA: TGTGCCAGCAGCCCAGGGTTCCGTGGGATGGAGACCCAGTACTTC. Full variable domain (missing parts from reference TRBV9 and TRBJ2-5): DSGVTQTPKHLITATGQRVTLRCSPRSGDLSVYWYQQSLDQGLQFLIQYYNGEERAKGNILERFSAQQFPDLHSELNLSSLELGDSALYFCASSPGFRGMETQYFGPGTRLLVL.